This T cell receptor (beta chain) was captured by sequencing in a study of T cell clonality in common variable immunodeficiency. The study, taken as a whole, reports: Shared TCRbeta clones were fewer between CVID subjects than controls.

This clone occurred many times. Its antigen is undetermined. The read gets to within 3 residues of the CDR3 end, and the germline J gene fills in the rest. Germline CDR1 is DFQATT and CDR2 is SNEGSKA (reference sequence). CDR3 size: 13 residues. The germline V and J ends were trimmed by 5 bases and 0 bases, with 10 bases remaining between them. Produced via immunoSEQ multiplex PCR; TCRdb's table is partial and in-frame only. The repertoire has roughly 79,000 clones, none seen only once; the ten largest take approximately 0.8%. Sequencing was carried out using peripheral blood mononuclear cells. The chain links TRBV20-1 to TRBJ1-1, with D perhaps TRBD1 (5 bases). The sequence came from a person aged 18-69 years in good health. CDR3 DNA, as far as it was read: TGCAGTGCTGCGGCAGGGATGAACACTGAA. It is translated as CSAAAGMNTE. The CDR3 in its entirety is CSAAAGMNTEAFF.